One sample yielded the 10 T cell receptor beta chains listed below, sequenced in a study of tumor and adjacent non-tumor tissue in lung cancer. This sample's RNA came from whole unsorted tissue. Three rounds of nested PCR, following a modified ARM-PCR protocol, produced the TCRbeta library. TCRdb recomputed calls from the multiplex PCR reads with MiXCR, one row per CDR3 protein. The sample has around 99,000 distinct CDR3 sequences; 60% to 80% are singletons. Sample: lung tumor tissue. All receptors derive from a woman aged 55 to 70 with non-small cell lung cancer.

The gene calls are TRBV28 and TRBJ1-5; no clear D gene. The CDR3 covers 14 residues. The V end lost 8 bases, the J end lost 5 bases, and 16 bases lay between the germline ends. Per the germline V gene, CDR1 is MDHEN and CDR2 is SYDVKM. The CDR3 DNA follows: TGTGCCAGCTCGGAGCTTGGAGCGGATCAGCCCCAGCATTTT. The encoded protein is CASSELGADQPQHF.

About this clonotype itself: This clone may be a read error of a much larger clone one base away. The chain couples TRBV6-6 to TRBJ2-7, with D uncertain. Trimming removed 0 bases from V and 4 bases from J, with 10 bases in between. CDR1 is MNHNY, CDR2 SVGAGI, per germline (reference sequence). The CDR3 is made up of 14 amino acids. The CDR3 spells CASSYSTKKYEQYF. As DNA, the CDR3 is TGTGCCAGCAGTTACTCGACAAAGAAGTACGAGCAGTACTTC.

This chain uses TRBV11-2 with TRBJ2-7, with a weak D call TRBD2 (5 bases). Germline values: CDR1 SGHAT, CDR2 FQNNGV. V lost 6 bases and J 3 bases, leaving 18 bases between the germline ends. The CDR3 loop spans 15 amino acids. CDR3 in amino acids: CASRYGNRGSYEQYF. CDR3 DNA sequence: TGTGCCAGCAGATACGGGAATAGAGGGAGCTACGAGCAGTACTTC.

Notes on this clonotype: At one of its ends the junction is not consistent with the germline gene, which may arise from a read error. The chain uses TRBV4-3 and TRBJ1-2; D is possibly TRBD1 (5 bases). The CDR3 consists of 15 residues. Germline V gene data show CDR1 as LGHNA and CDR2 as YSLEER. The CDR3 sequence is CANSHSGLANYAYTF. The CDR3 coding sequence is TGCGCCAACAGCCATTCGGGGCTAGCGAACTATGCCTACACCTTC.

This clonotype came up once. Since a much larger clone is just one base distant, this may be a read error. This rearrangement joins TRBV24-1 to TRBJ2-3, with 8 bases matching TRBD2. Germline-derived CDR1 and CDR2 are KGHDR and SFDVKD. The CDR3 covers 16 residues. The V gene end was trimmed by 4 bases and the J gene end by 4 bases; junction bases not matched to a gene: 9. The CDR3 nucleotides read TGTGCCACCAGTGAGTTAGCGGGAAGGACCGCAGATACGCAGTATTTT. Its protein is CATSELAGRTADTQYF.

As concerns this clonotype: Mismatch with germline at one junction end may stem from a read error. J is TRBJ2-1 and V is TRBV6-2 or TRBV6-3, with 8 positions matching TRBD1. This CDR3 comprises 15 residues. Germline V gene lookup returns CDR1 MNHEY and CDR2 SVGEGT. CDR3 in amino acids: CACSYRQGAKNEQIF. For the CDR3, the DNA is TGTGCCTGCAGTTACAGGCAGGGGGCTAAGAATGAGCAGATCTTC.

With respect to this clonotype: The junction shows a germline mismatch at one end, possibly a read error. This chain connects TRBV20-1 to TRBJ2-7; a weak D match, TRBD2 (7 bases). Germline V CDR1 and CDR2: DFQATT, SNEGSKA (reference sequence). This CDR3 comprises 14 residues. The CDR3 loop reads CSAILTGGLGEQYF. The DNA of the CDR3 is TGTAGTGCTATACTAACGGGGGGCCTGGGTGAGCAGTATTTC.

Comment on this clonotype: A much more abundant neighbour one base away suggests this may be a read error. The chain has TRBV4-2 and TRBJ2-5; TRBD2 matches at 12 bases. V trimming: 1 base; J trimming: 2 bases; junction bases outside the gene matches: 11. The CDR3 covers 19 residues. The germline gives CDR1 LGHNA, CDR2 YNFKEQ. CDR3 in DNA: TGTGCCAGCAGCCAAGGTGTGGCTAGCGGGGGGGCATTTCAAGAGACCCAGTACTTC. The encoded protein is CASSQGVASGGAFQETQYF.

The chain links TRBV6-5 to TRBJ2-5, with 12 bases matching TRBD2. CDR1 and CDR2 (germline): MNHEY, SVGAGI. This CDR3 has 15 residues. Unmatched junction bases numbered 9, after V lost 6 bases and J lost 7 bases. DNA of the CDR3: TGTGCCAGCAGAAGACTAGCGGGGGAGTGGGTGACCCAGTACTTC. It codes for CASRRLAGEWVTQYF.

Comments on this clonotype: This CDR3 is missing its conserved last phenylalanine or tryptophan, likely due to a read error. V usage is TRBV7-8 and J usage is TRBJ2-3; 11 positions agree with TRBD2. Germline CDR1 reads SGHVS; CDR2 reads FQNEAQ. The CDR3 consists of 16 residues. The CDR3 spells CASSELAGVSPGTQYY. CDR3 DNA: TGTGCTAGCAGCGAACTAGCGGGGGTTTCACCCGGTACGCAGTATTAT.